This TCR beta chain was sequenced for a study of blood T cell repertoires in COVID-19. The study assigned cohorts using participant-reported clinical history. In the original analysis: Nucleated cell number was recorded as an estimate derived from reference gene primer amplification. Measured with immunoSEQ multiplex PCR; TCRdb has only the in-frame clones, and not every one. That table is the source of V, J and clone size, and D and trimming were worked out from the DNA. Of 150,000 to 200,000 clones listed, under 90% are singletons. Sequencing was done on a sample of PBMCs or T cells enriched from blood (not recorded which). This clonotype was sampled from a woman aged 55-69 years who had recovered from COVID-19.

The CDR3: CASSLKGAMATFYEQYF. The DNA of the CDR3 is TGTGCCAGCAGTTTGAAGGGGGCGATGGCTACGTTCTACGAGCAGTACTTC. This chain joins TRBV28 and TRBJ2-7; 7 nucleotides match TRBD1. The germline V gene encodes CDR1 MDHEN and CDR2 SYDVKM. V trimming: 3 bases; J trimming: 3 bases; junction bases outside the gene matches: 14. The CDR3 extends over 17 amino acids.